These T cell receptor beta chains were read from a single sample in a study of early T cells in non-severe SARS-CoV-2 infection. TCRdb analysed the 5' RACE reads with MiXCR anew, one entry per CDR3 protein. The repertoire includes about 97,000 distinct CDR3 sequences, approximately 11% of them detected once, and just over 4.5% sits in the top ten. The material sequenced was whole blood, taken at baseline. The origin of the receptors is an adult who was a healthcare worker with PCR-confirmed SARS-CoV-2 infection or an uninfected control (not recorded which). The CDR3 runs from the conserved cysteine through the conserved F or W. A D gene is named only where the DNA matches it firmly. Clone size, where shown, is once, few, many, or a class for clones that have expanded.

V	D	size	J	CDR3	DNA
TRBV29-1	NA	NA	TRBJ2-7	CSVVGASSYEQYF	TGCAGCGTAGTCGGAGCGAGCTCCTACGAGCAGTACTTC
TRBV3-1	TRBD1	many	TRBJ2-1	CASSQDRDREKAKQFF	TGTGCCAGCAGCCAAGACCGGGACAGGGAAAAGGCGAAGCAGTTCTTC
TRBV14	NA	many	TRBJ2-1	CASSQMISWSDEQFF	TGTGCCAGCAGCCAAATGATTAGCTGGAGCGATGAGCAGTTCTTC
TRBV6-5	TRBD1	NA	TRBJ1-1	CASSRQGQAFF	TGTGCCAGCAGTAGACAGGGGCAAGCTTTCTTT
TRBV21-1	NA	NA	TRBJ2-2	CASSNRTIAGELFF	TGTGCCAGCAGCAATCGGACCATTGCCGGGGAGCTGTTTTTT
TRBV7-2	NA	few	TRBJ1-6	CASSLAQGGWSPLHF	TGTGCCAGCAGCTTAGCGCAAGGGGGTTGGTCACCCCTCCACTTT
TRBV7-6	NA	many	TRBJ2-1	CASSLVGASYNEQFF	TGTGCCAGCAGCTTGGTAGGAGCCTCCTACAATGAGCAGTTCTTC
TRBV10-3	TRBD2	many	TRBJ2-1	CAISLGLASYNEQFF	TGTGCCATCAGTCTTGGACTAGCCTCCTACAATGAGCAGTTCTTC
TRBV14	NA	many	TRBJ2-7	CASSQPLREQYF	TGTGCCAGCAGCCAACCTCTCCGCGAGCAGTACTTC
TRBV7-9	NA	NA	TRBJ2-7	CASSRGAGEQYF	TGTGCCAGCAGCCGAGGGGCGGGGGAGCAGTACTTC
TRBV7-9	TRBD1	NA	TRBJ1-4	CASSLADRGAKLFF	TGTGCCAGCAGCTTAGCCGACAGGGGTGCAAAACTGTTTTTT
TRBV10-3	NA	NA	TRBJ1-1	CAISERLAGRMTEAFF	TGTGCCATCAGTGAGAGACTCGCGGGAAGGATGACTGAAGCTTTCTTT
TRBV3-1	NA	NA	TRBJ1-6	CASSHTTANSPLHF	TGTGCCAGCAGCCACACGACAGCTAATTCACCCCTCCACTTT
TRBV7-3	NA	many	TRBJ1-2	CASSPQGGLDGYTF	TGTGCCAGCAGCCCCCAAGGGGGGTTAGATGGCTACACCTTC
TRBV20-1	NA	NA	TRBJ1-1	CSARDPTARGAFF	TGCAGTGCTAGAGATCCTACGGCCAGGGGAGCTTTCTTT
TRBV4-1	TRBD2	many	TRBJ2-1	CASSQVISGKYNEQFF	TGCGCCAGCAGCCAAGTGATAAGCGGGAAGTACAATGAGCAGTTCTTC
TRBV7-3	NA	few	TRBJ2-1	CASSLGVSSYNEQFF	TGTGCCAGCAGCTTAGGGGTTAGCTCCTACAATGAGCAGTTCTTC
TRBV20-1	TRBD1	few	TRBJ2-3	CSAGRDRGPSDTQYF	TGCAGTGCGGGCCGGGACAGGGGTCCTTCGGATACGCAGTATTTT
TRBV7-8	NA	few	TRBJ2-6	CASSPFRRISGANVLTF	TGTGCCAGCAGCCCCTTCCGCCGTATCTCTGGGGCCAACGTCCTGACTTTC
TRBV5-1	NA	NA	TRBJ2-1	CASSLGRGDGEQFF	TGCGCCAGCAGCTTGGGCCGTGGGGACGGGGAGCAGTTCTTC
TRBV4-3	TRBD2	NA	TRBJ2-1	CASSQGSGRGRQFF	TGCGCCAGCAGCCAAGGTAGCGGGAGGGGCCGGCAGTTCTTC
TRBV6-1	NA	few	TRBJ1-4	CATLYSVGSEKLFF	TGTGCCACCCTATACAGCGTCGGGAGTGAAAAACTGTTTTTT
TRBV19	NA	NA	TRBJ2-7	CASSIVGFYEQYF	TGTGCCAGTAGTATCGTCGGCTTTTACGAGCAGTACTTC
TRBV9	NA	NA	TRBJ2-1	CASSVEGGMGNEQFF	TGTGCCAGCAGCGTAGAAGGCGGGATGGGAAATGAGCAGTTCTTC
TRBV27	NA	NA	TRBJ1-4	CASSLNGRVREKLFF	TGTGCCAGCAGTTTAAACGGCAGGGTGAGGGAAAAACTGTTTTTT
TRBV29-1	NA	NA	TRBJ1-1	CSVDQGGVAEAFF	TGCAGCGTCGATCAAGGAGGGGTAGCTGAAGCTTTCTTT
TRBV18	NA	few	TRBJ2-3	CASSPPGTDTQYF	TGTGCCAGCTCACCACCCGGGACAGATACGCAGTATTTT
TRBV3-1	NA	NA	TRBJ2-3	CASSQGDSDTQYF	TGTGCCAGCAGCCAAGGGGACTCAGATACGCAGTATTTT
TRBV10-3	TRBD2	few	TRBJ2-1	CAISVDGSGRSNEQFF	TGTGCCATCAGTGTTGATGGTAGCGGGAGAAGCAATGAGCAGTTCTTC
TRBV20-1	TRBD2	NA	TRBJ2-1	CSARALPQRGESEQFF	TGCAGTGCTAGAGCTCTCCCCCAGCGGGGGGAAAGTGAGCAGTTCTTC
TRBV30	TRBD2	few	TRBJ2-7	CAWSEGLAGPYEQYF	TGTGCCTGGAGTGAGGGACTAGCGGGGCCCTACGAGCAGTACTTC
TRBV29-1	NA	few	TRBJ2-3	CSVPRGGLGIDTQYF	TGCAGCGTTCCAAGAGGCGGACTGGGCATAGATACGCAGTATTTT
TRBV29-1	TRBD2	many	TRBJ2-3	CSVAPSREADTQYF	TGCAGCGTTGCCCCTAGCCGGGAGGCAGATACGCAGTATTTT
TRBV9	TRBD2	NA	TRBJ2-7	CASSPGTSGRPYEQYF	TGTGCCAGCAGCCCGGGGACTAGCGGGAGACCATACGAGCAGTACTTC
TRBV29-1	TRBD2	NA	TRBJ2-2	CSVAGGGRSNTGELFF	TGCAGCGTTGCTGGGGGCGGGAGGTCGAACACCGGGGAGCTGTTTTTT
TRBV11-2	NA	NA	TRBJ1-1	CASSLEQHSTEAFF	TGTGCCAGCAGCTTAGAACAGCACTCCACTGAAGCTTTCTTT
TRBV9	NA	NA	TRBJ2-3	CASSVEGYLTDTQYF	TGTGCCAGCAGCGTAGAGGGATACCTCACAGATACGCAGTATTTT
TRBV29-1	TRBD2	few	TRBJ2-5	CSVVGGGQETQYF	TGCAGCGTTGTAGGCGGGGGCCAAGAGACCCAGTACTTC
TRBV18	NA	NA	TRBJ1-1	CASSPVTREAFF	TGTGCCAGCTCACCGGTTACACGTGAAGCTTTCTTT
TRBV7-9	NA	many	TRBJ1-1	CASSLGGSTEAFF	TGTGCCAGCAGCTTAGGAGGAAGCACTGAAGCTTTCTTT
TRBV14	TRBD2	NA	TRBJ2-1	CASSQVPLAGGDEQFF	TGTGCCAGCAGCCAAGTTCCCCTAGCGGGAGGCGATGAGCAGTTCTTC
TRBV27	TRBD2	NA	TRBJ2-2	CASSSSGIRTGELFF	TGTGCCAGCAGTTCTAGCGGGATAAGAACCGGGGAGCTGTTTTTT
TRBV4-2	NA	few	TRBJ1-4	CASSQDQTANEKLFF	TGTGCCAGCAGCCAAGATCAGACAGCAAATGAAAAACTGTTTTTT
TRBV29-1	TRBD1	few	TRBJ2-7	CSAMSGTGDEQYF	TGCAGCGCGATGAGCGGGACAGGGGACGAGCAGTACTTC
TRBV19	NA	NA	TRBJ2-2	CASSIAREYTGELFF	TGTGCCAGTAGTATAGCCCGGGAATACACCGGGGAGCTGTTTTTT
TRBV11-1	NA	NA	TRBJ2-2	CASSLAELNTGELFF	TGTGCCAGCAGTTTAGCGGAGCTGAACACCGGGGAGCTGTTTTTT
TRBV7-2	NA	few	TRBJ2-1	CASSRRTDTNEQFF	TGTGCCAGCAGCAGGCGGACGGACACAAATGAGCAGTTCTTC